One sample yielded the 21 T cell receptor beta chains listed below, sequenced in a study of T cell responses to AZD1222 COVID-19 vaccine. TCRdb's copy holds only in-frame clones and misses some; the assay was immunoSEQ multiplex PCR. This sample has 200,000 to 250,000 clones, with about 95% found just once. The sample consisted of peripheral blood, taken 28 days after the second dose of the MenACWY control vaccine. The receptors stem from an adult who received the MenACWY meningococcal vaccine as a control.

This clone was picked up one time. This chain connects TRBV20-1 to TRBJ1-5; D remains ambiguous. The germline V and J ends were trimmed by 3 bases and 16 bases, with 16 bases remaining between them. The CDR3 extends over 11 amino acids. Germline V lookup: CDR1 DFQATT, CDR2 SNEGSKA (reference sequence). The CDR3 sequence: CSASPDGSPHF. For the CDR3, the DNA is TGCAGTGCTAGCCCGGACGGCTCCCCTCATTTT.

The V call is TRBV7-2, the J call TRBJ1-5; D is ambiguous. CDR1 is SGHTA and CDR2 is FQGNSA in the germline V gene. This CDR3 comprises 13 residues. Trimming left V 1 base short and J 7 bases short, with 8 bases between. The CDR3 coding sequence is TGTGCCAGCAGCTTAGGACTGCGCCAGCCCCAGCATTTT. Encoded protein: CASSLGLRQPQHF.

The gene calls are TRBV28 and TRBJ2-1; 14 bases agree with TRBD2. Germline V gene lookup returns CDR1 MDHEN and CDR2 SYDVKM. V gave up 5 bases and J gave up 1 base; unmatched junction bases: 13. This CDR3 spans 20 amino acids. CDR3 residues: CASSTQPGTSGSISYNEQFF. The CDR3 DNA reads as TGTGCCAGCAGTACTCAACCAGGGACTAGCGGGAGTATTTCCTACAATGAGCAGTTCTTC.

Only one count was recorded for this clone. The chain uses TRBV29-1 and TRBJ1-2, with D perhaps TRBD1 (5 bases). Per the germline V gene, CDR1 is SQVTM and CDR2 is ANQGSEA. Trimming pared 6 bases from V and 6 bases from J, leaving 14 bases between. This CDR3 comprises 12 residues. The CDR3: CSVDTLGDGYTF. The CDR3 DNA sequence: TGCAGCGTGGACACCCTAGGAGATGGCTACACCTTC.

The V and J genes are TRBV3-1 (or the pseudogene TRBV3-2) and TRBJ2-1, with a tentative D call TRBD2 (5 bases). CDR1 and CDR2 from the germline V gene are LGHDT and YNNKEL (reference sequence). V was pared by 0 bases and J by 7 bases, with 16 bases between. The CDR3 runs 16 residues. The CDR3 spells CASSQDSRGWGNEQFF. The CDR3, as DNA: TGTGCCAGCAGCCAAGATAGCCGCGGGTGGGGTAATGAGCAGTTCTTC.

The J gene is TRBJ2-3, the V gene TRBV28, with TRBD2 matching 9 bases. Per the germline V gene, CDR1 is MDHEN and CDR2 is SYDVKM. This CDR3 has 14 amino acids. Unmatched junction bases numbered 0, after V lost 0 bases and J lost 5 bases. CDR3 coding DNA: TGTGCCAGCAGTTTATGGACTAGCGGAGATACGCAGTATTTT. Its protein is CASSLWTSGDTQYF. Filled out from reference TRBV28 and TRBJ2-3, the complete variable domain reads DVKVTQSSRYLVKRTGEKVFLECVQDMDHENMFWYRQDPGLGLRLIYFSYDVKMKEKGDIPEGYSVSREKKERFSLILESASTNQTSMYLCASSLWTSGDTQYFGPGTRLTVL.

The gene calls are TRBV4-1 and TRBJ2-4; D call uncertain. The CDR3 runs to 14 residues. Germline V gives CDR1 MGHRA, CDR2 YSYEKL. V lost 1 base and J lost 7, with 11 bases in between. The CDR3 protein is CASSQAILENIQYF. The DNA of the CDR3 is TGCGCCAGCAGCCAAGCCATTTTAGAGAACATTCAGTACTTC.

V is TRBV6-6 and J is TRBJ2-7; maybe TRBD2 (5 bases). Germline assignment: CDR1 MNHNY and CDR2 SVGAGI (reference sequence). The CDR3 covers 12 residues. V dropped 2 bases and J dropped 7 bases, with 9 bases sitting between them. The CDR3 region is CASSYPEGEQYF. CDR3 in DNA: TGTGCCAGCAGTTACCCCGAGGGAGAGCAGTACTTC.

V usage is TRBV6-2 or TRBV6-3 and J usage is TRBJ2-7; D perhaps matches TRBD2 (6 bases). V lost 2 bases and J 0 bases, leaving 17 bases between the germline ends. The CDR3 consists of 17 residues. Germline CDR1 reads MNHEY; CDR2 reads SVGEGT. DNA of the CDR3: TGTGCCAGCAGTTACACCGAGGGGAGGACTGCCTCCTACGAGCAGTACTTC. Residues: CASSYTEGRTASYEQYF.

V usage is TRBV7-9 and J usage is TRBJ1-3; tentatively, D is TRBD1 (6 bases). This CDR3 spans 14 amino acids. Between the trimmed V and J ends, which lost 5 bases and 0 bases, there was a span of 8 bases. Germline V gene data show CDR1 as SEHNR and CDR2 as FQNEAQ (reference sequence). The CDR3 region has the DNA TGTGCCAGCAGCCGGGACATCTCTGGAAACACCATATATTTT. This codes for CASSRDISGNTIYF. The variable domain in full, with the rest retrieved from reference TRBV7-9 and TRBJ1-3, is DTGVSQNPRHKITKRGQNVTFRCDPISEHNRLYWYRQTLGQGPEFLTYFQNEAQLEKSRLLSDRFSAERPKGSFSTLEIQRTEQGDSAMYLCASSRDISGNTIYFGEGSWLTVV.

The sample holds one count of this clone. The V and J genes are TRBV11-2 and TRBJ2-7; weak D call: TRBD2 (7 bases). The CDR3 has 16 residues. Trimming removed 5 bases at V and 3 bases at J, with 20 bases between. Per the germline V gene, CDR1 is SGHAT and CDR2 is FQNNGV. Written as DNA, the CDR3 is TGTGCCAGCAGCCGAGTGATGTGGGGGGGCCGCTACGAGCAGTACTTC. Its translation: CASSRVMWGGRYEQYF.

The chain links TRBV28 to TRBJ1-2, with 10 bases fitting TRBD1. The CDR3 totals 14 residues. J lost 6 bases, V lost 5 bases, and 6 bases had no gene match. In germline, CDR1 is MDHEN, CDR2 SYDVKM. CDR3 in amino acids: CASSTPDRGNGYTF. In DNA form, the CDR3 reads TGTGCCAGCAGTACTCCGGACAGGGGGAATGGCTACACCTTC.

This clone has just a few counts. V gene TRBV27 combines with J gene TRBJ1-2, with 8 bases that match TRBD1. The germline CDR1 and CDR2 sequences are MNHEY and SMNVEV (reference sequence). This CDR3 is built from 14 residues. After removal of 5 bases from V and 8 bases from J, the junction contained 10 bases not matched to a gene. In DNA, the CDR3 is TGTGCCAGCAGTCCGTCGGACAGGGCTGGAGGCTACACCTTC. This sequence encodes CASSPSDRAGGYTF.

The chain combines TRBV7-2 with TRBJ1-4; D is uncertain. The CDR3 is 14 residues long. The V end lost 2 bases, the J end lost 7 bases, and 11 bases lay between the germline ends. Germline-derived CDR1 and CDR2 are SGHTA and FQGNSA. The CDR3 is CASSLSRPGEKLFF. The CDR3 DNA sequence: TGTGCCAGCAGCTTATCCCGTCCCGGTGAAAAACTGTTTTTT. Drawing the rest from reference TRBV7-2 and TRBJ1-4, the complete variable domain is GAGVSQSPSNKVTEKGKDVELRCDPISGHTALYWYRQSLGQGLEFLIYFQGNSAPDKSGLPSDRFSAERTGGSVSTLTIQRTQQEDSAVYLCASSLSRPGEKLFFGSGTQLSVL.

CDR3 sequence: CASSTSASYEQYF. The CDR3 DNA is TGTGCCAGCAGTACTAGCGCGTCCTACGAGCAGTACTTC. The chain has TRBV2 and TRBJ2-7; 7 nucleotides match TRBD2. V lost 5 bases to trimming and J lost 1 base; unmatched junction nucleotides: 2. CDR3 length: 13 residues. Germline CDR1 and CDR2: SNHLY and FYNNEI.

The CDR3 DNA reads TGTGCCAGCTCACTTCTCGACGAGCAGTACTTC. Translation: CASSLLDEQYF. The chain couples TRBV18 to TRBJ2-7; no clear D gene. Trimming cost V 4 bases and J 5 bases, with 6 bases left between them. This CDR3 has 11 amino acids. Looked up from germline, CDR1 is KGHSH and CDR2 is LQKENI.

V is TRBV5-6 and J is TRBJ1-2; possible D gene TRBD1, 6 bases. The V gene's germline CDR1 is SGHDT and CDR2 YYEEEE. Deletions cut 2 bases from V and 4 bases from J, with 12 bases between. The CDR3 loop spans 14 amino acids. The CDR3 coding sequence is TGTGCCAGCAGCTTAGGTCGGGGGCTCTATGGCTACACCTTC. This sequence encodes CASSLGRGLYGYTF.

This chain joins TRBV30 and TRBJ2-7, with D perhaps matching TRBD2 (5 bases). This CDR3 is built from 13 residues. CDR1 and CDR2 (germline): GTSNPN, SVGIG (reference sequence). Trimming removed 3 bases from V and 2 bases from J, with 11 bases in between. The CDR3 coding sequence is TGTGCCTGGAGGAGGGCAGATACCTACGAGCAGTACTTC. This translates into CAWRRADTYEQYF.

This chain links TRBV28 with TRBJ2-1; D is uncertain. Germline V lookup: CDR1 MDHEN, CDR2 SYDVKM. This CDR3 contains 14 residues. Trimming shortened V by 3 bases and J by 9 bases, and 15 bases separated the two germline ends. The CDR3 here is CASSFGPHGSEQFF. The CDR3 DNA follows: TGTGCCAGCAGTTTCGGGCCCCACGGTAGTGAGCAGTTCTTC.

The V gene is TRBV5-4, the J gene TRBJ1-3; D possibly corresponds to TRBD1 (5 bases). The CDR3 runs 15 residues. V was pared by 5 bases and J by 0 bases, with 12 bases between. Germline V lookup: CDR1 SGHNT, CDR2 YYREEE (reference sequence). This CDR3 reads CASSRTGGSGNTIYF. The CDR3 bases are TGTGCCAGCAGTCGGACGGGGGGCTCTGGAAACACCATATATTTT.

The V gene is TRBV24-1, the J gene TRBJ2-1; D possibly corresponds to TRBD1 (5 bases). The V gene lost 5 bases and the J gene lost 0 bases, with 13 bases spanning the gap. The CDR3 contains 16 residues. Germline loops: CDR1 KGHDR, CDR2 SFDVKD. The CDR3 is CATSVPTGSSYNEQFF. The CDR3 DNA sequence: TGTGCCACCAGTGTTCCCACAGGTAGCTCCTACAATGAGCAGTTCTTC.